The next 20 T cell receptor beta chains were all read from a single sample in a study of PD-L1 blockade in urothelial cancer. Only in-frame clones appear in the TCRdb table, and some are missing; sequencing was by immunoSEQ multiplex PCR. This sample has about 39,000 clones, with around nine tenths found just once. Sequenced here: PBMCs, sampled around atezolizumab (anti-PD-L1) treatment. The receptor source for this set is a man between 60 and 75 years old with urothelial cancer.

The J gene is TRBJ2-6, the V gene TRBV5-4; D not certain. Germline V CDR1 and CDR2: SGHNT, YYREEE (reference sequence). The CDR3 length is 17 residues. Trimming cost V 4 bases and J 0 bases, with 14 bases left between them. The CDR3 region is CASSVTYRGSGANVLTF. The CDR3 nucleotides are TGTGCCAGCAGCGTGACGTATAGAGGCTCTGGGGCCAACGTCCTGACTTTC. The variable domain in full, completed from reference TRBV5-4 and TRBJ2-6, reads ETGVTQSPTHLIKTRGQQVTLRCSSQSGHNTVSWYQQALGQGPQFIFQYYREEENGRGNFPPRFSGLQFPNYSSELNVNALELDDSALYLCASSVTYRGSGANVLTFGAGSRLTVL.

The chain recombines TRBV19 with TRBJ2-7; 11 nucleotides line up with TRBD2. After removal of 7 bases from V and 5 bases from J, the junction contained 13 bases not matched to a gene. The V gene's germline CDR1 is LNHDA and CDR2 SQIVND (reference sequence). The CDR3 consists of 16 residues. This CDR3 reads CASKIAGGVTADEQYF. CDR3 nucleotide sequence: TGTGCCAGTAAAATAGCGGGAGGGGTGACCGCGGACGAGCAGTACTTC.

CDR3 in DNA: TGTGCCAGCAGTCCCCGGGAGGACGGACGCTTAGAAGCTTTCTTT. Translating gives CASSPREDGRLEAFF. The chain has TRBV6-1 and TRBJ1-1, with D unclear. This CDR3 spans 15 amino acids. Per germline, CDR1 MNHNS and CDR2 SASEGT. Trimming cost V 5 bases and J 8 bases, with 21 bases left between them.

This clone was seen a single time. This chain connects TRBV7-3 to TRBJ2-1; weak D call: TRBD1 (6 bases). V gave up 1 base and J gave up 10 bases, with 14 bases separating them. CDR1 is SGHTA, CDR2 FQGTGA, per germline. The CDR3 extends over 14 amino acids. In DNA form, the CDR3 reads TGTGCCAGCAGCTTAAGGGGGACCGACAGGGAGCAGTTCTTC. This sequence encodes CASSLRGTDREQFF. Complete variable domain (other parts from reference TRBV7-3 and TRBJ2-1): GAGVSQTPSNKVTEKGKYVELRCDPISGHTALYWYRQSLGQGPEFLIYFQGTGAADDSGLPNDRFFAVRPEGSVSTLKIQRTERGDSAVYLCASSLRGTDREQFFGPGTRLTVL.

This clone turned up a few times. The V call is TRBV18, the J call TRBJ1-1; 7 positions agree with TRBD1. The CDR3 consists of 12 residues. V lost 6 bases and J lost 5; bases outside the gene matches: 3. From germline, CDR1 is KGHSH and CDR2 LQKENI. The chain's CDR3 is CASSQQGTEAFF. CDR3 nucleotide sequence: TGTGCCAGCTCTCAACAGGGGACTGAAGCTTTCTTT.

The rearrangement links TRBV5-1 to TRBJ1-3, with TRBD1 matching 9 bases. The germline gives CDR1 SGHRS, CDR2 YFSETQ. This CDR3 region has 14 residues. The trim removed 2 bases at V and 8 bases at J, leaving 5 bases unmatched. The CDR3 DNA reads as TGCGCCAGCAGCTTCCAGGGACAGGGTGACACCATATATTTT. This gives the protein CASSFQGQGDTIYF.

The chain is built from TRBV27 and TRBJ1-1, with a tentative D call TRBD1 (6 bases). CDR3 length equals 14 residues. Looked up from germline, CDR1 is MNHEY and CDR2 is SMNVEV (reference sequence). Deletions cut 5 bases from V and 5 bases from J, with 15 bases between. The CDR3 bases are TGTGCCAGCAGTCTCTCGGGGGGGCGAACTGAAGCTTTCTTT. This codes for CASSLSGGRTEAFF.

The V gene is TRBV18, the J gene TRBJ2-1, with 9 positions matching TRBD2. This CDR3 comprises 16 residues. V was clipped by 5 bases and J by 5 bases; unmatched bases: 10. Germline CDR1 KGHSH, CDR2 LQKENI. For the CDR3, the DNA is TGTGCCAGCTCAAACCCACTGGGACTAGCCCACAATGAGCAGTTCTTC. Translation gives CASSNPLGLAHNEQFF.

The V gene is TRBV10-3, the J gene TRBJ2-2; TRBD1 aligns across 7 bases. V shed 5 bases and J 0 bases; nucleotides not matched to a gene: 6. Germline values: CDR1 ENHRY, CDR2 SYGVKD. The CDR3 covers 16 residues. The CDR3 protein is CAISLDRAPNTGELFF. CDR3 coding DNA: TGTGCCATCAGTCTCGACAGGGCCCCGAACACCGGGGAGCTGTTTTTT.

The chain couples TRBV4-2 to TRBJ1-3, with D unresolved. Trimming shortened V by 5 bases and J by 0 bases, and 11 bases separated the two germline ends. The CDR3 has 15 amino acids. Germline CDR1 LGHNA, CDR2 YNFKEQ. DNA of the CDR3: TGTGCCAGCAGCTTGGAGTCGCGCTCTGGAAACACCATATATTTT. Its translation: CASSLESRSGNTIYF.

J is TRBJ2-1 and V is TRBV5-1, with 7 bases aligning to TRBD2. V shed 6 bases, J shed 2 bases, and the junction held 11 bases outside the gene matches. Germline-derived CDR1 and CDR2 are SGHRS and YFSETQ. This CDR3 region has 16 residues. In nucleotides, the CDR3 is TGCGCCAGCACCACAACCCGACTAGCCCCCTACAATGAGCAGTTCTTC. Encoded protein: CASTTTRLAPYNEQFF.

V gene TRBV2 combines with J gene TRBJ2-5, with a weak D call TRBD2 (6 bases). The CDR3 is 13 amino acids. CDR1 SNHLY and CDR2 FYNNEI come from the germline V gene. Trimming took off 6 bases at V and 2 bases at J, with 10 bases between the two ends. The CDR3 sequence is CASRGTAQETQYF. CDR3 bases: TGTGCCAGCAGGGGGACTGCACAAGAGACCCAGTACTTC.

The CDR3 region has the DNA TGTGCCAGCAGCGAGATAGCGGGAGGCTATGAGCAGTTCTTC. Protein: CASSEIAGGYEQFF. This chain connects TRBV9 to TRBJ2-1; 10 nucleotides line up with TRBD2. The CDR3 has 14 residues. With V trimmed by 3 bases and J by 8 bases, 5 bases remained unmatched. In germline, CDR1 is SGDLS, CDR2 YYNGEE. Full variable domain (remainder filled in from reference TRBV9 and TRBJ2-1): DSGVTQTPKHLITATGQRVTLRCSPRSGDLSVYWYQQSLDQGLQFLIQYYNGEERAKGNILERFSAQQFPDLHSELNLSSLELGDSALYFCASSEIAGGYEQFFGPGTRLTVL.

The chain is built from TRBV6-1 and TRBJ1-6; D remains ambiguous. The germline V gene encodes CDR1 MNHNS and CDR2 SASEGT. CDR3 length equals 13 residues. The ends were cut back, 7 bases at V and 10 bases at J, with 14 bases in the middle. The CDR3 DNA reads as TGTGCCAGCATTGCCGTCTCGAGATCACCCCTCCACTTT. It translates to CASIAVSRSPLHF.

The chain is built from TRBV5-1 and TRBJ2-3, with 7 bases aligning to TRBD2. This CDR3 has 16 amino acids. Losses at the gene ends were 4 bases for V and 0 bases for J; bases not matched to a gene: 8. CDR1 and CDR2 from the germline V gene are SGHRS and YFSETQ. CDR3 sequence: CASSGGAGVSTDTQYF. Here the CDR3 DNA reads TGCGCCAGCAGCGGAGGTGCGGGGGTTAGCACAGATACGCAGTATTTT.

The chain is built from TRBV7-9 and TRBJ1-6; 7 nucleotides agree with TRBD1. Germline V lookup: CDR1 SEHNR, CDR2 FQNEAQ (reference sequence). Trimming at V came to 0 bases and at J to 10 bases, leaving 6 bases not matched to a gene. This CDR3 is 15 amino acids long. The CDR3 sequence is CASSLAAGRGSPLHF. The DNA of the CDR3 is TGTGCCAGCAGCTTAGCGGCCGGCAGGGGGTCACCCCTCCACTTT.

The chain has TRBV5-1 and TRBJ2-5, with 7 bases identical to TRBD1. Germline V CDR1 and CDR2: SGHRS, YFSETQ. CDR3 length: 14 residues. The V gene end was trimmed by 4 bases and the J gene end by 7 bases; junction bases not matched to a gene: 10. This chain's CDR3 is CASSPGQLQGTQYF. CDR3 bases: TGCGCCAGCAGCCCGGGACAGCTCCAGGGGACCCAGTACTTC.

The gene calls are TRBV2 and TRBJ1-3, with 7 bases lining up with TRBD1. The CDR3 is 14 residues long. V gave up 9 bases and J gave up 0 bases; unmatched junction bases: 5. Germline V gene data show CDR1 as SNHLY and CDR2 as FYNNEI. CDR3 nucleotides: TGTGCCAGTACACAGGGGCACTCTGGAAACACCATATATTTT. This sequence encodes CASTQGHSGNTIYF.

V is TRBV28 and J is TRBJ1-2; D perhaps matches TRBD1 (5 bases). This CDR3 has 12 amino acids. Trimming shortened V by 7 bases and J by 3 bases, and 9 bases separated the two germline ends. The germline gives CDR1 MDHEN, CDR2 SYDVKM. Written as DNA, the CDR3 is TGTGCCAGCATGTTCAGGGACTATGGCTACACCTTC. This sequence encodes CASMFRDYGYTF.

This chain connects TRBV4-2 to TRBJ2-2; D is possibly TRBD2 (6 bases). Trimming cost V 3 bases and J 8 bases, with 10 bases left between them. In germline, CDR1 is LGHNA, CDR2 YNFKEQ. There are 13 residues in the CDR3. The CDR3 DNA follows: TGTGCCAGCAGCCAGGAGGGTCTGGGGGAGCTGTTTTTT. Translation: CASSQEGLGELFF.